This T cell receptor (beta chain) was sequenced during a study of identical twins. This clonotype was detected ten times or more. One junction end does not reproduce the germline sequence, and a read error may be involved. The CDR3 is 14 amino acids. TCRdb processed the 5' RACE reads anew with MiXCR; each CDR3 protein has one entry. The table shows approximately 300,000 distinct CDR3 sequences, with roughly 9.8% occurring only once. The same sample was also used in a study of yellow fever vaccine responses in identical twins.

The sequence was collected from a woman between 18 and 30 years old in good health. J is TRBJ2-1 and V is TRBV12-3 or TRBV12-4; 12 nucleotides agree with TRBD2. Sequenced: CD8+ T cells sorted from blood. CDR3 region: CASSSGLAGNFRLF. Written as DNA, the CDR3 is TGTGCCAGCAGCTCCGGACTAGCGGGAAATTTTAGGCTTTTC.